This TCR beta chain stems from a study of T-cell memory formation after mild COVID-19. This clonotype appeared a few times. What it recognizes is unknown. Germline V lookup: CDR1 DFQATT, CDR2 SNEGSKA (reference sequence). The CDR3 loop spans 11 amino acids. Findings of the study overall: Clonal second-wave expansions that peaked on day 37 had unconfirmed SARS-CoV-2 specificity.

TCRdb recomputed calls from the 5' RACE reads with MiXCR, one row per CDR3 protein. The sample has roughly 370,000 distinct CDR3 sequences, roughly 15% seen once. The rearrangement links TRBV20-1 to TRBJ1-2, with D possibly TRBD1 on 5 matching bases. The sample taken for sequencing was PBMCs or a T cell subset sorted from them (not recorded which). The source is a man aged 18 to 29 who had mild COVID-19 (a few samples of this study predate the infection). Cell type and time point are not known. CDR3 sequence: CGGPARGGYTF. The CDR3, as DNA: TGCGGGGGACCGGCCCGGGGTGGCTACACCTTC.